The 30 T cell receptor beta chains presented below share a single source sample, sequenced in a study of shared clonotypes between healthy human individuals. Sequenced by immunoSEQ multiplex PCR; TCRdb stores in-frame clones only, minus some. The data hold 500,000 to 650,000 clones, with around 81% observed a single time. Sequences were obtained from PBMCs. These receptors all come from a woman in her forties in good health. Some clones in this sample may be carry-over from other donors' samples.

The chain uses TRBV7-3 and TRBJ2-1; TRBD2 agrees at 13 bases. CDR3 size: 15 residues. Germline V CDR1 and CDR2: SGHTA, FQGTGA. The V and J ends lost 5 bases and 9 bases, in that order; junction bases with no gene match: 7. The CDR3 is CASSAGLAGAGEQFF. CDR3 nucleotides: TGTGCCAGCAGCGCCGGACTAGCGGGAGCGGGTGAGCAGTTCTTC.

This chain joins TRBV5-4 and TRBJ2-5; D call uncertain. Germline CDR1 is SGHNT and CDR2 is YYREEE (reference sequence). Trimming cost V 5 bases and J 1 base, with 6 bases left between them. CDR3 length: 12 amino acids. The chain's CDR3 is CASSALQETQYF. As DNA, the CDR3 is TGTGCCAGCAGTGCACTCCAAGAGACCCAGTACTTC.

This rearrangement joins TRBV28 to TRBJ1-5; D call uncertain. Germline CDR1 reads MDHEN; CDR2 reads SYDVKM. The V gene lost 0 bases and the J gene lost 3 bases, with 6 bases spanning the gap. The CDR3 runs to 14 residues. The CDR3 DNA is TGTGCCAGCAGTTTATGGCAGCACAATCAGCCCCAGCATTTT. Protein sequence: CASSLWQHNQPQHF.

This chain links TRBV4-2 with TRBJ2-1; 13 bases are a match to TRBD2. CDR1 is LGHNA and CDR2 is YNFKEQ in the germline V gene. The CDR3 loop spans 19 amino acids. J was trimmed by 1 base and V by 2 bases; bases with no gene match: 8. The CDR3 DNA reads TGTGCCAGCAGCCAACCGGGACTAGCGGGATTTAGGTCCTACAATGAGCAGTTCTTC. Translating gives CASSQPGLAGFRSYNEQFF.

Points on this clone: The same CDR3 also results from other DNA sequences found in this sample. V is TRBV19 and J is TRBJ2-3, with TRBD2 identical over 12 bases. In germline, CDR1 is LNHDA, CDR2 SQIVND (reference sequence). The junction had 6 bases not matched to a gene; V was cut back by 4 bases and J by 4 bases. The CDR3 runs to 16 residues. The CDR3 loop reads CASSTLLAGGADTQYF. The CDR3 nucleotides read TGTGCCAGTAGTACCCTACTAGCGGGAGGTGCAGATACGCAGTATTTT.

This clone was found a few times. A read error may be the cause here, since a much bigger clone is one base away. The chain is built from TRBV28 and TRBJ2-5; the D is unclear. The better agreement between TRBJ2-7 and the DNA end casts doubt on the J call. This CDR3 has 11 amino acids. The V gene's germline CDR1 is MDHEN and CDR2 SYDVKM. As DNA, the CDR3 is TGTGCCAGCAGTTTCGTCTACGAGCAGTACTTC. It codes for CASSFVYEQYF.

The genes are TRBV15 and TRBJ2-7; 9 bases map to TRBD1. The J segment lost 7 bases and the V segment lost 2 bases, leaving 12 bases of the junction unmatched. CDR1 and CDR2 (germline): LNHNV, YYDKDF (reference sequence). This CDR3 comprises 16 residues. CDR3 protein: CATSRKSGTGLGEQYF. The CDR3 nucleotides are TGTGCCACCAGCAGAAAGTCCGGGACAGGGCTGGGGGAGCAGTACTTC.

This clone was observed many times. The rearrangement joins TRBV7-2 to TRBJ2-3; TRBD2 agrees at 7 bases. CDR3 length equals 15 residues. V trimming: 3 bases; J trimming: 4 bases; junction bases outside the gene matches: 7. CDR1 and CDR2 from the germline V gene are SGHTA and FQGNSA. CDR3 amino acids: CASSFWGGSPDTQYF. CDR3 sequence (DNA): TGTGCCAGCAGCTTTTGGGGGGGTTCTCCAGATACGCAGTATTTT.

The chain combines TRBV2 with TRBJ1-2; 9 positions match TRBD1. V shed 5 bases and J 6 bases; nucleotides not matched to a gene: 7. This CDR3 spans 14 amino acids. The germline V gene has CDR1 SNHLY and CDR2 FYNNEI. The CDR3 nucleotides read TGTGCCAGCAGTAACAGGGGGCTTCTCGATGGCTACACCTTC. Translation: CASSNRGLLDGYTF.

This chain connects TRBV6-4 to TRBJ1-2, with 8 bases lining up with TRBD1. The J segment lost 8 bases and the V segment lost 3 bases, leaving 5 bases of the junction unmatched. The CDR3 is made up of 13 amino acids. Germline assignment: CDR1 MRHNA and CDR2 SNTAGT. Written as DNA, the CDR3 is TGTGCCAGCAGTGAGACAGGGGTGGGAGGCTACACCTTC. This encodes CASSETGVGGYTF.

The sample holds a few counts of this clone. This chain joins TRBV30 and TRBJ2-1; the D is unclear. The germline V and J ends were trimmed by 5 bases and 2 bases, with 4 bases remaining between them. CDR3 length: 11 amino acids. Germline assignment: CDR1 GTSNPN and CDR2 SVGIG (reference sequence). CDR3 sequence reads: CAWGTYNEQFF. In DNA form, the CDR3 reads TGTGCCTGGGGAACCTACAATGAGCAGTTCTTC.

This chain connects TRBV21-1 to TRBJ2-3; TRBD2, as called in the table, went unchecked against the DNA. TRBV21-1 represents a pseudogene. The CDR3 sequence is 15 residues long. CDR3 in amino acids: CASSKAAGGSDTQYF. For the CDR3, the DNA is TGTGCCAGCAGCAAAGCGGCGGGAGGCAGCGATACGCAGTATTTT.

For this clone: One end of the junction varies from germline; a read error may be responsible. The CDR3 is CASSVQDVGWDF. The DNA of the CDR3 is TGTGCCAGCAGCGTGCAGGATGTGGGCTGGGACTTC. The rearrangement links TRBV5-4 to TRBJ2-5; D not certain. Germline values: CDR1 SGHNT, CDR2 YYREEE (reference sequence). The CDR3 totals 12 residues. Complete variable domain (other parts from reference TRBV5-4 and TRBJ2-5): ETGVTQSPTHLIKTRGQQVTLRCSSQSGHNTVSWYQQALGQGPQFIFQYYREEENGRGNFPPRFSGLQFPNYSSELNVNALELDDSALYLCASSVQDVGWDFGPGTRLLVL.

This clone was observed a few times. A read error is likely here: a far larger clone is one base away. This sample also contains other DNA sequences that code for the same CDR3. V is TRBV29-1 and J is TRBJ1-2; D uncertain. CDR1 is SQVTM and CDR2 is ANQGSEA in the germline V gene. The CDR3 runs to 11 residues. As DNA, the CDR3 is TGCGGCGAGTCCTCAAACTATGGCTACACCTTC. Translating gives CGESSNYGYTF.

The chain is built from TRBV29-1 and TRBJ1-2; TRBD1 matches at 7 bases. J lost 8 bases, V lost 7 bases, and 10 bases had no gene match. The CDR3 spans 12 residues. The V gene's germline CDR1 is SQVTM and CDR2 ANQGSEA. The CDR3 is CSGVQGQGGYTF. For the CDR3, the DNA is TGCAGCGGTGTACAGGGGCAGGGAGGCTACACCTTC. Supplemented by reference TRBV29-1 and TRBJ1-2, the full variable domain reads SAVISQKPSRDICQRGTSLTIQCQVDSQVTMMFWYRQQPGQSLTLIATANQGSEATYESGFVIDKFPISRPNLTFSTLTVSNMSPEDSSIYLCSGVQGQGGYTFGSGTRLTVV.

This clone was counted between two and nine times. The rearrangement links TRBV18 to TRBJ2-1; D is unclear. V was pared by 3 bases and J by 3 bases, with 9 bases between. Germline-derived CDR1 and CDR2 are KGHSH and LQKENI. This CDR3 is built from 14 residues. CDR3 sequence: CASSPGEFYNEQFF. The CDR3 coding sequence is TGTGCCAGCTCACCTGGAGAATTCTACAATGAGCAGTTCTTC.

The rearrangement joins TRBV4-2 to TRBJ2-5, with 10 nucleotides matching TRBD2. The CDR3 contains 18 residues. The germline V gene has CDR1 LGHNA and CDR2 YNFKEQ. V dropped 3 bases and J dropped 5; count of bases not matched to a gene: 15. This CDR3 is CASSQDGGLAGVSETQYF. CDR3 DNA sequence: TGTGCCAGCAGCCAGGATGGGGGGCTAGCGGGAGTGAGTGAGACCCAGTACTTC.

Note on this clone: Since a much larger clone is just one base distant, this may be a read error. The V gene is TRBV30, the J gene TRBJ2-5; 12 bases are shared with TRBD1. The CDR3 sequence is 19 residues long. The germline CDR1 and CDR2 sequences are GTSNPN and SVGIG (reference sequence). DNA of the CDR3: TGTGCCCGGAGTGTACTGAAAAAGGGACAGGGGGCGGGCCAAGAGACCCAGTACTTC. It yields the protein CARSVLKKGQGAGQETQYF.

As regards this clone: This may stem from a read error, because a much larger clone lies one nucleotide away. The rearrangement joins TRBV19 to TRBJ1-2, with TRBD1 matching 10 bases. Germline V gives CDR1 LNHDA, CDR2 SQIVND (reference sequence). The CDR3 runs to 17 residues. CDR3 amino acids: CTSSRNLPGQGSEGYTF. CDR3 DNA: TGTACCAGTAGTCGAAACCTTCCGGGACAGGGGTCGGAAGGCTACACCTTC.

The chain has TRBV15 and TRBJ2-5; either TRBD1 or TRBD2 may fit D (7 bases each). This CDR3 is 14 amino acids long. Trimming took 4 bases from V and 4 from J, leaving 13 bases between them. Per germline, CDR1 LNHNV and CDR2 YYDKDF (reference sequence). The CDR3 here is CATSKTGEGETQYF. The CDR3 nucleotides read TGTGCCACCAGCAAAACAGGGGAGGGAGAGACCCAGTACTTC.

The chain employs TRBV19 and TRBJ1-5; D unclear. From germline, CDR1 is LNHDA and CDR2 SQIVND (reference sequence). Trimming pared 2 bases from V and 4 bases from J, leaving 12 bases between. The CDR3 runs 15 residues. The CDR3 coding sequence is TGTGCCAGTAGTATAAGCTGGTCTGGGAATCAGCCCCAGCATTTT. Amino acids: CASSISWSGNQPQHF.

This clone was seen at least ten times. The J gene is TRBJ2-3, the V gene TRBV27, with 7 bases aligning to TRBD2. This CDR3 is 15 amino acids long. Looked up from germline, CDR1 is MNHEY and CDR2 is SMNVEV (reference sequence). With V trimmed by 3 bases and J by 2 bases, 5 bases remained unmatched. The CDR3 is CASSLLAEHTDTQYF. CDR3 coding DNA: TGTGCCAGCAGTTTGCTAGCGGAGCACACAGATACGCAGTATTTT.

The rearrangement uses TRBV19 and TRBJ1-4, with D maybe TRBD1 (6 bases). From germline, CDR1 is LNHDA and CDR2 SQIVND (reference sequence). The CDR3 sequence is 14 residues long. The V end lost 10 bases, the J end lost 3 bases, and 15 bases lay between the germline ends. Here the CDR3 DNA reads TGTGCCACTGGGGCCAGGGGCTCTAATGAAAAACTGTTTTTT. It encodes CATGARGSNEKLFF.

This chain uses TRBV9 with TRBJ2-1; 7 bases are shared with TRBD1. Germline V CDR1 and CDR2: SGDLS, YYNGEE. The CDR3 covers 15 residues. V lost 4 bases to trimming and J lost 4 bases; unmatched junction nucleotides: 8. The CDR3 DNA is TGTGCCAGCAGCCCTTCCGGGACAGCGTACAATGAGCAGTTCTTC. It translates to CASSPSGTAYNEQFF.

V is TRBV7-9 and J is TRBJ2-2; a possible D gene is TRBD2 (5 bases). V lost 2 bases to trimming and J lost 6 bases, with 16 bases between them. The CDR3 has 16 amino acids. Germline values: CDR1 SEHNR, CDR2 FQNEAQ (reference sequence). CDR3 in amino acids: CASSLFLGAGAGELFF. In DNA, the CDR3 is TGTGCCAGCAGCTTATTCCTGGGAGCCGGGGCCGGGGAGCTGTTTTTT.

The genes are TRBV19 and TRBJ2-7; D perhaps matches TRBD2 (5 bases). The CDR3 contains 14 residues. Per the germline V gene, CDR1 is LNHDA and CDR2 is SQIVND (reference sequence). Trimming left V 4 bases short and J 2 bases short, with 12 bases between. CDR3 loop: CASSRAGGPYEQYF. Written as DNA, the CDR3 is TGTGCCAGTAGTAGGGCAGGAGGTCCCTACGAGCAGTACTTC.

This clone was seen just once. The rearrangement uses TRBV30 and TRBJ1-2; no reliable D call. This CDR3 is built from 13 residues. Germline V CDR1 and CDR2: GTSNPN, SVGIG (reference sequence). Trimming removed 1 base at V and 4 bases at J, with 10 bases between. The CDR3 region has the DNA TGTGCCTGGAGTGGTACACTGGGCTATGGCTACACCTTC. It specifies CAWSGTLGYGYTF.

This clone appeared many times. The V call is TRBV28, the J call TRBJ1-1, with 7 positions matching TRBD1. J was trimmed by 7 bases and V by 1 base; bases with no gene match: 3. CDR1 and CDR2 from the germline V gene are MDHEN and SYDVKM. CDR3 size: 13 residues. CDR3 in amino acids: CASSLSGTVEAFF. DNA of the CDR3: TGTGCCAGCAGTTTATCCGGGACAGTTGAAGCTTTCTTT.

The chain carries TRBV30 and TRBJ1-1, with D tentatively TRBD1 (5 bases). Germline V lookup: CDR1 GTSNPN, CDR2 SVGIG (reference sequence). This CDR3 region has 11 residues. The germline V and J ends were trimmed by 1 base and 8 bases, with 8 bases remaining between them. The CDR3 nucleotides are TGTGCCTGGAGTGCAAGGGACGAAGCTTTCTTT. It translates to CAWSARDEAFF.

This clone was observed a few times. This sequence joins TRBV10-1 and TRBJ2-5; possibly TRBD2 for D (5 bases). The CDR3 length is 13 residues. V was pared by 4 bases and J by 6 bases, with 12 bases between. Germline V CDR1 and CDR2: WNHNN, SYGVQD (reference sequence). The CDR3 sequence: CASSGELGKTQYF. CDR3 coding DNA: TGCGCCAGCAGTGGGGAGCTTGGGAAGACCCAGTACTTC.